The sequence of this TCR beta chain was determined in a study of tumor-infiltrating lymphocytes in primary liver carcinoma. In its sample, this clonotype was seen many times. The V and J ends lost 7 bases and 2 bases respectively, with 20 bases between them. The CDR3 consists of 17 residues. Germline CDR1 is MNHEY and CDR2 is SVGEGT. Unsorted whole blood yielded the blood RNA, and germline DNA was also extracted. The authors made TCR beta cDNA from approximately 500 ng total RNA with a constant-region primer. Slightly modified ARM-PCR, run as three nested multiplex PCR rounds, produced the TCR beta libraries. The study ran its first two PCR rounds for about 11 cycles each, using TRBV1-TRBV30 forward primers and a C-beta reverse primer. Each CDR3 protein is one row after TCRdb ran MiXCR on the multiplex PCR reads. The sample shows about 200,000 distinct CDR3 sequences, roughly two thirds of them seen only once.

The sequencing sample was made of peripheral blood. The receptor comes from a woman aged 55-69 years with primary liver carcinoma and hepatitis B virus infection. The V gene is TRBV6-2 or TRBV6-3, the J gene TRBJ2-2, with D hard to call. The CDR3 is CASIQPPPGPNTGELFF. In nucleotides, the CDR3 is TGTGCCAGCATTCAACCCCCCCCGGGTCCAAACACCGGGGAGCTGTTTTTT.